The TCR beta chain under discussion was sequenced for a study of T cells after yellow fever vaccination. 5'RACE template switching generated TCR cDNA, adding a universal primer site and UMIs. TCRdb itself ran the 5' RACE reads through MiXCR, one entry per CDR3 protein. The table shows around 73,000 distinct CDR3 sequences, with 7.5% to 9% occurring only once. CDR3 length: 13 amino acids. Germline lookup yields CDR1 SGHAT and CDR2 FQNNGV. Losses at the gene ends were 4 bases for V and 7 bases for J; bases not matched to a gene: 5. Study findings and constraints: Booster sampling recovered most clones from primary vaccination (roughly 97% CD4, just over 85% CD8).

Notes on this clonotype: Its antigen is not identified.

The chain is built from TRBV11-2 and TRBJ2-5; 8 positions agree with TRBD1. This TCR was sampled from a man between 25 and 39 years old who received the YFV17D yellow fever vaccine. The sequences come from CD8+ T cells sorted from PBMCs, collected on the day of the yellow fever booster vaccination. CDR3 sequence: CASSYPGQGTQYF. The CDR3 nucleotides are TGTGCCAGCAGCTACCCAGGACAGGGGACCCAGTACTTC.